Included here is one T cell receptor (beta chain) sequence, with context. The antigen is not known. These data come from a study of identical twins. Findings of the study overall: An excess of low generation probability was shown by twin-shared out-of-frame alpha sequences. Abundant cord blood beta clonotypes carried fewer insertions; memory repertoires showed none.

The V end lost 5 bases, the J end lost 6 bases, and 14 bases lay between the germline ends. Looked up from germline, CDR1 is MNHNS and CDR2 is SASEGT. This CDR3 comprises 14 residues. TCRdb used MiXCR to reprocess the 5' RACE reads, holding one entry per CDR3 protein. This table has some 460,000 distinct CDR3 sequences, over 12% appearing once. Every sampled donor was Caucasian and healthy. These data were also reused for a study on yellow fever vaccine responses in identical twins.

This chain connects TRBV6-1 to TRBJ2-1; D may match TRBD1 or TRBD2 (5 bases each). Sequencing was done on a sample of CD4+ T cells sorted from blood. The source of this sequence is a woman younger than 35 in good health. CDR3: CASSINRGTNEQFF. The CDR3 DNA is TGTGCCAGCAGTATCAACAGAGGGACCAATGAGCAGTTCTTC.